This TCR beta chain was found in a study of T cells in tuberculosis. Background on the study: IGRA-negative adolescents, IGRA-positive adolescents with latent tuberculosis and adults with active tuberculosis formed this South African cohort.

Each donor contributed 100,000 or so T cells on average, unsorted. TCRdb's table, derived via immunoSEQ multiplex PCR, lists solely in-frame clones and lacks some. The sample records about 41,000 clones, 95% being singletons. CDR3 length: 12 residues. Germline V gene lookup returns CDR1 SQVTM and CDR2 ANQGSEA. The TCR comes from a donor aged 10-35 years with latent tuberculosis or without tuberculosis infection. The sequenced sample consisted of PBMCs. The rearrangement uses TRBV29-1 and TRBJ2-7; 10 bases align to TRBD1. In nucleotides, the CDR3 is TGCAGTGCAAGGACAGGGGGCTACGAGCAGTACTTC. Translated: CSARTGGYEQYF.